A single sample is the source of the 15 T cell receptor beta chains below, sequenced in a study of T cell repertoires in ileal Crohn's disease. Assay: immunoSEQ multiplex PCR; the TCRdb copy retains only in-frame clones and omits some. Of fewer than 10,000 clones listed, more than 75% are singletons. Material: ileal tissue. The source is an adult with Crohn's disease.

To note about this clone: One end of the junction does not line up with germline, which may come from a read error. This chain joins TRBV7-7 and TRBJ2-1; 13 bases match TRBD2. The CDR3 totals 15 residues. Germline CDR1 reads SSHAT; CDR2 reads FNYEAQ (reference sequence). The CDR3: CASSLGTSGTNEQFF. The CDR3 DNA is TGTGCTAGCAGCCTCGGGACTAGCGGGACGAATGAGCAGTTCTTC.

The rearrangement uses TRBV6-5 and TRBJ2-1; weak D call: TRBD2 (7 bases). This CDR3 region has 15 residues. V lost 2 bases to trimming and J lost 11 bases, with 19 bases between them. Germline V lookup: CDR1 MNHEY, CDR2 SVGAGI. CDR3 sequence reads: CASSYGREGGFKQFF. CDR3 coding DNA: TGTGCCAGCAGTTACGGCAGGGAGGGGGGGTTTAAGCAGTTCTTC.

The chain has TRBV6-5 and TRBJ2-7; TRBD1 aligns across 10 bases. The germline CDR1 and CDR2 sequences are MNHEY and SVGAGI. This CDR3 has 15 amino acids. The V gene end was trimmed by 5 bases and the J gene end by 5 bases; junction bases not matched to a gene: 9. CDR3 protein: CASSTWGTGVNEQYF. The DNA for the CDR3 is TGTGCCAGCAGTACCTGGGGGACAGGGGTTAACGAGCAGTACTTC.

V is TRBV10-3 and J is TRBJ1-4; D perhaps matches TRBD1 (5 bases). Looked up from germline, CDR1 is ENHRY and CDR2 is SYGVKD. CDR3 size: 15 residues. V dropped 2 bases and J dropped 3 bases, with 10 bases sitting between them. The CDR3 DNA sequence: TGTGCCATCAGTGAGGGTTTAGGGGCTAATGAAAAACTGTTTTTT. It codes for CAISEGLGANEKLFF.

CDR3 in DNA: TGCGCCAGCAGCCAAGATTTGCGGGAGGTCACAGATACGCAGTATTTT. Amino acids: CASSQDLREVTDTQYF. The chain uses TRBV4-3 and TRBJ2-3; TRBD2 matches 8 bases. The CDR3 has 16 residues. In germline, CDR1 is LGHNA, CDR2 YSLEER. Trimming removed 0 bases from V and 2 bases from J; junction bases left unmatched: 4.

The chain recombines TRBV5-5 with TRBJ2-5; 7 bases match TRBD2. Germline trimming cut 3 bases from V and 5 bases from J; bases unmatched to any gene: 4. This CDR3 contains 13 residues. Germline values: CDR1 SGHKS, CDR2 YYEKEE (reference sequence). For the CDR3, the DNA is TGTGCCAGCAGCTCGACTAGCCGGGAGACCCAGTACTTC. Protein: CASSSTSRETQYF.

This CDR3 is CASSSQGVLGETQYF. Here the CDR3 DNA reads TGTGCCAGCAGCTCACAGGGAGTTCTCGGAGAGACCCAGTACTTC. This sequence joins TRBV7-2 and TRBJ2-5; a possible D gene is TRBD1 (6 bases). V was pared by 4 bases and J by 4 bases, with 16 bases between. The CDR3 is 15 amino acids. CDR1 is SGHTA and CDR2 is FQGNSA in the germline V gene.

The chain couples TRBV28 to TRBJ2-5, with a possible D match to TRBD2 (6 bases). The CDR3 has 14 amino acids. Germline assignment: CDR1 MDHEN and CDR2 SYDVKM. V was trimmed by 7 bases and J by 6 bases, leaving 18 bases between them. The CDR3 region is CASTRTGEVKTQYF. DNA for the CDR3: TGTGCCAGCACTCGGACGGGAGAGGTGAAGACCCAGTACTTC.

J is TRBJ1-5 and V is TRBV21-1. TRBV21-1 is a documented pseudogene. There are 11 residues in the CDR3. In nucleotides, the CDR3 is TGTGCCAGCAGCGAGGCCCAGCCCCAGCATTTT. Translated, it gives CASSEAQPQHF.

J is TRBJ1-4 and V is TRBV5-8, with D unclear. Per germline, CDR1 SGHTS and CDR2 YDEGEE. The CDR3 runs 15 residues. V was shortened by 4 bases and J by 5 bases, with 15 bases between the two germline ends. The CDR3 is CASSLPGGPNEKLFF. The CDR3, as DNA: TGTGCCAGCAGCCTCCCGGGTGGACCCAATGAAAAACTGTTTTTT.

The rearrangement links TRBV5-4 to TRBJ2-7, with 12 bases aligning to TRBD1. Trimming removed 3 bases from V and 0 bases from J; junction bases left unmatched: 1. Germline V lookup: CDR1 SGHNT, CDR2 YYREEE (reference sequence). The CDR3 runs to 15 residues. The CDR3 reads CASSSGQGASYEQYF. The DNA for the CDR3 is TGTGCCAGCAGCTCGGGACAGGGGGCCTCCTACGAGCAGTACTTC.

The chain combines TRBV6-6 with TRBJ2-3; no clear D. The CDR3 contains 14 residues. Germline V CDR1 and CDR2: MNHNY, SVGAGI (reference sequence). V lost 6 bases and J lost 0, with 10 bases in between. The CDR3 region is CASRNSISTDTQYF. CDR3 bases: TGTGCCAGCAGAAATTCCATTAGCACAGATACGCAGTATTTT.

The rearrangement links TRBV2 to TRBJ2-4; 12 bases are a match to TRBD2. This CDR3 region has 17 residues. CDR1 and CDR2 (germline): SNHLY, FYNNEI. V gave up 0 bases and J gave up 6 bases; unmatched junction bases: 6. CDR3 amino acids: CASSEARLAGAGNIQYF. In DNA form, the CDR3 reads TGTGCCAGCAGTGAAGCCCGACTAGCGGGAGCGGGAAACATTCAGTACTTC.

The chain joins TRBV30 to TRBJ2-2; D is perhaps TRBD2 (7 bases). The V gene lost 3 bases and the J gene lost 0 bases, with 11 bases spanning the gap. The germline CDR1 and CDR2 sequences are GTSNPN and SVGIG (reference sequence). The CDR3 loop spans 15 amino acids. Here the CDR3 DNA reads TGTGCCTGGAGACTAGGGGGGGCGAACACCGGGGAGCTGTTTTTT. Translating it yields CAWRLGGANTGELFF.

This clone came up a few times. The J gene is TRBJ2-7, the V gene TRBV19; weak D call: TRBD2 (6 bases). CDR1 LNHDA and CDR2 SQIVND come from the germline V gene (reference sequence). The CDR3 contains 15 residues. The V end was cut by 6 bases, the J end by 2 bases, with 17 bases between. CDR3 loop: CASRPPGAPTYEQYF. In DNA form, the CDR3 reads TGTGCCAGTAGGCCTCCGGGAGCACCTACCTACGAGCAGTACTTC.